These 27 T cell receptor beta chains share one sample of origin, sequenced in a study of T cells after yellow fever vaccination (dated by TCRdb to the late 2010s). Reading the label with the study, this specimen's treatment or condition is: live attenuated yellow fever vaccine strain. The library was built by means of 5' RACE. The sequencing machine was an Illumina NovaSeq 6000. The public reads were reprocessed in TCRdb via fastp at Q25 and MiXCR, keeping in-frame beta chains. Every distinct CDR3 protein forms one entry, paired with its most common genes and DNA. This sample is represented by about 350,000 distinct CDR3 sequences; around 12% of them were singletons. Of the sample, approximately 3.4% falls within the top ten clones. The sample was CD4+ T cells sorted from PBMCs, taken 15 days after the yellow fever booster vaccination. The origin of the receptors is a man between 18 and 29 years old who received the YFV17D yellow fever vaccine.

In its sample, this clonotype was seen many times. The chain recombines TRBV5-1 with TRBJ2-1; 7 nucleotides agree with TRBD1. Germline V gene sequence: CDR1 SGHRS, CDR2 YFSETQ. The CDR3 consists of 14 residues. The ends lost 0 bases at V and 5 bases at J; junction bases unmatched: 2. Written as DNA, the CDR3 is TGCGCCAGCAGCTTGGGCGGACAGGACAATGAGCAGTTCTTC. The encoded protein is CASSLGGQDNEQFF.

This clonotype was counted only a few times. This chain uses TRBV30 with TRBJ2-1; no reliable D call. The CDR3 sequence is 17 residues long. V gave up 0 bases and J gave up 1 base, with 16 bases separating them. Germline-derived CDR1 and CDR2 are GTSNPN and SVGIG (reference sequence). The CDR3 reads CAWSVPGSSRSYNEQFF. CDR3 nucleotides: TGTGCCTGGAGTGTACCCGGTAGTAGCCGGTCCTACAATGAGCAGTTCTTC.

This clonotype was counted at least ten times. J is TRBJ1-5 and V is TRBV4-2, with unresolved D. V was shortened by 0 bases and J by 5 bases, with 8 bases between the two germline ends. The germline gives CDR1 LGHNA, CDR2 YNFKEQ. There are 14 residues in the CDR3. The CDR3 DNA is TGTGCCAGCAGCCAAGATCGGAGGGATCAGCCCCAGCATTTT. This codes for CASSQDRRDQPQHF.

CDR3 region: CASSLRATLQGETQYF. The DNA of the CDR3 is TGCGCCAGCAGCCTCAGGGCGACGCTCCAGGGGGAGACCCAGTACTTC. This sequence joins TRBV4-1 and TRBJ2-5, with TRBD1 as a possible D gene (6 bases). Germline CDR1 reads MGHRA; CDR2 reads YSYEKL. V lost 4 bases and J lost 5, with 20 bases in between. CDR3 size: 16 residues.

The CDR3 DNA is TGTGCCAGCAGCTTTGGGACTCCCGATACGCAGTATTTT. Its protein product is CASSFGTPDTQYF. The genes are TRBV3-1 and TRBJ2-3; a weak D match, TRBD2 (6 bases). The CDR3 runs 13 residues. Trimming cost V 5 bases and J 6 bases, with 12 bases left between them. CDR1 LGHDT and CDR2 YNNKEL come from the germline V gene (reference sequence).

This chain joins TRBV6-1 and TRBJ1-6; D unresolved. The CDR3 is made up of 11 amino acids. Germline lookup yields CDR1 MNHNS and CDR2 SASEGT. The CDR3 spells CVSGSPQPLHF. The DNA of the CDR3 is TGTGTTAGTGGCTCGCCCCAACCCCTCCACTTT.

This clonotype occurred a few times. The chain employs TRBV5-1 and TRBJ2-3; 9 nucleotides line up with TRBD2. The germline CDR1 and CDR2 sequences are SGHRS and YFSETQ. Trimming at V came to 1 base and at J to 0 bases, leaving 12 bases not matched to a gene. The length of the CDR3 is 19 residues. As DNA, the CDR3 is TGCGCCAGCAGCTTGTTGCCGATAAAAGCGGGGGGCAGCACAGATACGCAGTATTTT. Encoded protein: CASSLLPIKAGGSTDTQYF.

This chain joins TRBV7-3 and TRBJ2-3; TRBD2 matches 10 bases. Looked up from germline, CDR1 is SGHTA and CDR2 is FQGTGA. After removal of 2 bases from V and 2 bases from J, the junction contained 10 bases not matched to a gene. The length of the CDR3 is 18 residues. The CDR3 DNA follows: TGTGCCAGCAGCTTACTCCCCTTTAGCGGGGGGATCACAGATACGCAGTATTTT. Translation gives CASSLLPFSGGITDTQYF.

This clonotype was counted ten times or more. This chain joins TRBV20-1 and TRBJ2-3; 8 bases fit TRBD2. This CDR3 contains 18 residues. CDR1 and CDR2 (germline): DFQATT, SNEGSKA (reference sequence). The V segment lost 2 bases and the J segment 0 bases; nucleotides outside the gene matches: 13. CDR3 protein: CSARLPQGRGASTDTQYF. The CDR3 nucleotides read TGCAGTGCTAGATTACCCCAAGGGCGGGGGGCTAGCACAGATACGCAGTATTTT.

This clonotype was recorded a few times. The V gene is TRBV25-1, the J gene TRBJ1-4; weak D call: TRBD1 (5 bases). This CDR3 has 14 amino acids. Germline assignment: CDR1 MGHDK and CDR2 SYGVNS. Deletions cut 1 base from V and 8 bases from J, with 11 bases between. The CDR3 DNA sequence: TGTGCCAGCAGTGAATCAGGAGGGGTCGAAAAACTGTTTTTT. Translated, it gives CASSESGGVEKLFF.

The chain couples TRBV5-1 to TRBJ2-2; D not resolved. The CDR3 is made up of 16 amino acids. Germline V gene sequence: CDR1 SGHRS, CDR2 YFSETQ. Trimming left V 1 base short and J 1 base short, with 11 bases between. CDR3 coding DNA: TGCGCCAGCAGCTTGTCCCGCTTTAAGAACACCGGGGAGCTGTTTTTT. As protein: CASSLSRFKNTGELFF.

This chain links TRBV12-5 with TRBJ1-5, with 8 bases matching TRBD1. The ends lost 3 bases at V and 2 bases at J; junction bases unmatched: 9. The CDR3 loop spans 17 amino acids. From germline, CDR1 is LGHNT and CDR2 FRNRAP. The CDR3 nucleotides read TGTGCTAGTGGTTTCGTCGCAGGGGGCTACGGCAATCAGCCCCAGCATTTT. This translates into CASGFVAGGYGNQPQHF.

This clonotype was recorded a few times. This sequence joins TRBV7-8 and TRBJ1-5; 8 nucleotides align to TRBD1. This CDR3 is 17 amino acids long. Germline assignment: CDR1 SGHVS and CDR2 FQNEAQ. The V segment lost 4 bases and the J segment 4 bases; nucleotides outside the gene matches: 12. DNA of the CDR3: TGTGCCAGCAGCTCGGACAGGGCAGGGCAGGGGAATCAGCCCCAGCATTTT. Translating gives CASSSDRAGQGNQPQHF.

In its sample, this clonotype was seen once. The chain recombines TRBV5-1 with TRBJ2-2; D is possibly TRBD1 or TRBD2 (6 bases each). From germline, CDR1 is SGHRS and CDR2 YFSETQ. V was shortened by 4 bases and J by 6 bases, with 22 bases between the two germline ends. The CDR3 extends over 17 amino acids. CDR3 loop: CASSPAVGGLMAGELFF. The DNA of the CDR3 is TGCGCCAGCAGCCCGGCCGTCGGGGGCCTGATGGCCGGGGAGCTGTTTTTT.

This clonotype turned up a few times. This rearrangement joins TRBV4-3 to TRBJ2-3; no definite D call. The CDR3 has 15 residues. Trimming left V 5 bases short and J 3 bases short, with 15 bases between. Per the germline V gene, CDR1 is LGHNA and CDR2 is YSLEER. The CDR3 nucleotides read TGCGCCAGCAGCAAACGCTCAGAGGCAACAGATACGCAGTATTTT. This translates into CASSKRSEATDTQYF.

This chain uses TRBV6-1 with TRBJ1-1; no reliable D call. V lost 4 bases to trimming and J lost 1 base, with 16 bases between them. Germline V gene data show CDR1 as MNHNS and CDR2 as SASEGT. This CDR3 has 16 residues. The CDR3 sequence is CASSALTTRTNTEAFF. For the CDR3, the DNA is TGTGCCAGCAGTGCCCTAACTACAAGAACGAACACTGAAGCTTTCTTT.

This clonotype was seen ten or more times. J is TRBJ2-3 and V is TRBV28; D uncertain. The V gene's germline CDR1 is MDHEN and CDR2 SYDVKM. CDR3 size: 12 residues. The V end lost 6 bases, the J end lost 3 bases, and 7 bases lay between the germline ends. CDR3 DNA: TGTGCCAGCAGATCCGTGACAGATACGCAGTATTTT. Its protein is CASRSVTDTQYF.

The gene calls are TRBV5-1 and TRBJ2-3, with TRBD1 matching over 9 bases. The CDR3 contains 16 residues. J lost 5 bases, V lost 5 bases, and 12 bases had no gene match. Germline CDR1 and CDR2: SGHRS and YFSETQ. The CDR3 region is CASRESGTGSVDTQYF. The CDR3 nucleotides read TGCGCCAGCAGAGAGTCCGGGACAGGGTCAGTAGATACGCAGTATTTT.

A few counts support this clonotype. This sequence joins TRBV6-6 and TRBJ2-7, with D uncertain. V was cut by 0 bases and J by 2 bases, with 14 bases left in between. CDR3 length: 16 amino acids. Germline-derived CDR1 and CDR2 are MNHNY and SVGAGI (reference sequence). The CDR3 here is CASSYSTGQIPYEQYV. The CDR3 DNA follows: TGTGCCAGCAGTTACTCGACCGGGCAGATACCCTACGAGCAGTACGTC.

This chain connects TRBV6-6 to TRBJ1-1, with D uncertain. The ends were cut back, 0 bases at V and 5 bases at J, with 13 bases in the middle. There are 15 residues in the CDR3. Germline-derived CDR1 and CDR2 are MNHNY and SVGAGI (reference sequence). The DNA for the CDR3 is TGTGCCAGCAGTTACTCAGTCATGAGGCTTACTGAAGCTTTCTTT. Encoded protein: CASSYSVMRLTEAFF.

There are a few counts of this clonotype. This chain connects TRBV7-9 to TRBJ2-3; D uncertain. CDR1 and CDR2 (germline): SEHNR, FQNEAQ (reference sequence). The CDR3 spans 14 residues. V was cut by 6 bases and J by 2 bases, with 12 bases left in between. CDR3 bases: TGTGCCAGCAGGCGCCGCCCGGTCACAGATACGCAGTATTTT. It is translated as CASRRRPVTDTQYF.

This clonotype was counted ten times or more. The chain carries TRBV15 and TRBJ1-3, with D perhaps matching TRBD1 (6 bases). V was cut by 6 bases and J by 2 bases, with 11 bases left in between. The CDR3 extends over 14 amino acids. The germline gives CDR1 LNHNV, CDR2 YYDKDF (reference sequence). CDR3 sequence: CATSSPGAGNTIYF. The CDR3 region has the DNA TGTGCCACCAGTTCCCCAGGGGCTGGAAACACCATATATTTT.

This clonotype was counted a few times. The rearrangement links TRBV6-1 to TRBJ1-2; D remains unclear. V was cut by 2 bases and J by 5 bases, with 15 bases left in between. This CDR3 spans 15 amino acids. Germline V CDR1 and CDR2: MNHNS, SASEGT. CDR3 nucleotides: TGTGCCAGCAGTGAATTTGTTAGGCTAGGATATGGCTACACCTTC. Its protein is CASSEFVRLGYGYTF.

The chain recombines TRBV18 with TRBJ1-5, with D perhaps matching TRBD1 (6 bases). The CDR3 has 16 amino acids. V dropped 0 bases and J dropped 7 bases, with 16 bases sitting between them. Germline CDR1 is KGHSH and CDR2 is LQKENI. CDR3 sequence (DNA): TGTGCCAGCTCACCACCGTCCGTACAGGGTGTCCAGCCCCAGCATTTT. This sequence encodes CASSPPSVQGVQPQHF.

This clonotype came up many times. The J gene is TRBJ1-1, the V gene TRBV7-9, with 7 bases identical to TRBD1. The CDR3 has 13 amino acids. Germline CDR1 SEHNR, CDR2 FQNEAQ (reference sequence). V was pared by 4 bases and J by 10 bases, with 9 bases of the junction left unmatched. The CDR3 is CASSSQDRVGAFF. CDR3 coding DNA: TGTGCCAGCAGCTCCCAAGACAGGGTAGGAGCTTTCTTT. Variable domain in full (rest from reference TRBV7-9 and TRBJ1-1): DTGVSQNPRHKITKRGQNVTFRCDPISEHNRLYWYRQTLGQGPEFLTYFQNEAQLEKSRLLSDRFSAERPKGSFSTLEIQRTEQGDSAMYLCASSSQDRVGAFFGQGTRLTVV.

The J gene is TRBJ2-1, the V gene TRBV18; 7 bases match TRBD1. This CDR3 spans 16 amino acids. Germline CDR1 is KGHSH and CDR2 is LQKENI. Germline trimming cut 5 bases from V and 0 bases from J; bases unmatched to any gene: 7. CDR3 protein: CASSFAGGISYNEQFF. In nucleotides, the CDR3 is TGTGCCAGCTCATTTGCAGGGGGAATCTCCTACAATGAGCAGTTCTTC.

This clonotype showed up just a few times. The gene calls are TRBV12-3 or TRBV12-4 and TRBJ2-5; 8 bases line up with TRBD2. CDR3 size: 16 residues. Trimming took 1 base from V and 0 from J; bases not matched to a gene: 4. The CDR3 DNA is TGTGCCAGCAGTTTAGGGCTAGCGGGCTACCAAGAGACCCAGTACTTC. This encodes CASSLGLAGYQETQYF.